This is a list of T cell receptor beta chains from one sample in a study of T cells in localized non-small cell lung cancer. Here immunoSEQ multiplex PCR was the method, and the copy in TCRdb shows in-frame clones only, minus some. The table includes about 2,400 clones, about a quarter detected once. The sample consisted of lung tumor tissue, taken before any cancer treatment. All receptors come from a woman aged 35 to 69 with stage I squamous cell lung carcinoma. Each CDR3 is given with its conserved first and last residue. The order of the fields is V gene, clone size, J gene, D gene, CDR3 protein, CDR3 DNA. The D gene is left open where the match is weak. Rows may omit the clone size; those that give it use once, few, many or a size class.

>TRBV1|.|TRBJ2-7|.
CASSQDSSGYNEQYF
TGCGCCAGCAGCCAAGATTCTAGCGGGTACAACGAGCAGTACTTC
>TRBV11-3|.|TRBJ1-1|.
CASSLVAFGAEAFF
TGTGCCAGCAGCTTAGTCGCCTTTGGGGCTGAAGCTTTCTTT
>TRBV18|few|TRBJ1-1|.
CASSPPSGNGGAFF
TGTGCCAGCTCACCACCTTCAGGTAATGGGGGAGCTTTCTTT
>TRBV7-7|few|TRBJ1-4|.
CASSLQGSYNEKLFF
TGTGCCAGCAGCTTGCAGGGGTCTTATAATGAAAAACTGTTTTTT
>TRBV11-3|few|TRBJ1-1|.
CASSPRGKLLGEAFF
TGTGCCAGCAGCCCAAGGGGAAAGTTGTTGGGTGAAGCTTTCTTT
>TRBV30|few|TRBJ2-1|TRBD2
CAWSLTSGYNEQFF
TGTGCCTGGAGCCTGACTAGCGGCTACAATGAGCAGTTCTTC
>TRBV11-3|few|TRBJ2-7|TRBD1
CASTQFGTDAYEQYF
TGTGCCAGCACTCAATTCGGGACAGACGCCTACGAGCAGTACTTC
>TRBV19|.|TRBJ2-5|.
CASSIPGTEETQYF
TGTGCCAGTAGTATTCCCGGGACGGAAGAGACCCAGTACTTC
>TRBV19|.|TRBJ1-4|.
CASTNQGNEKLFF
TGTGCCAGTACTAATCAGGGCAATGAAAAACTGTTTTTT
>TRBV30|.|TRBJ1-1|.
CAWSVRGGTEAFF
TGTGCCTGGAGTGTACGGGGAGGGACCGAAGCTTTCTTT
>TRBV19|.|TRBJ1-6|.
CASSSQLTENNSPLHF
TGTGCCAGTAGTAGCCAGTTAACGGAGAATAATTCACCCCTCCACTTT
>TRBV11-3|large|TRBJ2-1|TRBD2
CASSGPVAGVLGNEQFF
TGTGCCAGCAGCGGGCCGGTAGCGGGAGTGTTAGGCAATGAGCAGTTCTTC
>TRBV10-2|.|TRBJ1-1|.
CASSEYPGPGGNTEAFF
TGCGCCAGCAGTGAGTACCCCGGTCCCGGGGGGAACACTGAAGCTTTCTTT
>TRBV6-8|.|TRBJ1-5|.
CASSWGAGNQPQHF
TGTGCCAGCAGTTGGGGCGCGGGGAATCAGCCCCAGCATTTT
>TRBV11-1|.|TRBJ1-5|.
CASSLGGRGKHQPQHF
TGTGCCAGCAGCTTAGGAGGGCGGGGCAAGCATCAGCCCCAGCATTTT
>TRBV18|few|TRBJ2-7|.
CASSPPGRTHIFYEQYF
TGTGCCAGCTCACCACCTGGACGGACCCACATTTTCTACGAGCAGTACTTC
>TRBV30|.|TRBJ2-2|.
CAWSEGAIGELFF
TGTGCCTGGAGTGAAGGGGCTATCGGGGAGCTGTTTTTT
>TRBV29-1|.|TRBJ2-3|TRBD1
CSAGTVRQGSSTQYF
TGCAGCGCCGGGACCGTTAGACAGGGGTCGAGTACGCAGTATTTT
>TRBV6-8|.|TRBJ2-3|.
CASSNFIRAAQYF
TGTGCCAGCAGTAATTTCATCCGGGCTGCGCAGTATTTT
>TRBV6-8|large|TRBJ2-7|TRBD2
CASTLISPREAYEQYF
TGTGCCAGCACATTAATTTCCCCCCGGGAGGCCTACGAGCAGTACTTC
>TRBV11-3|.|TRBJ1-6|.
CASSSRVRGFNHNSPLHF
TGTGCCAGCAGCTCCCGGGTGAGGGGCTTTAACCATAATTCACCCCTCCACTTT
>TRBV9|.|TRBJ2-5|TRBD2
CASSGLAGGETQYF
TGTGCCAGCAGTGGGCTAGCGGGAGGAGAGACCCAGTACTTC
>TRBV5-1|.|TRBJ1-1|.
CASSPGLVINTEAFF
TGCGCCAGCAGCCCCGGTTTGGTCATCAACACTGAAGCTTTCTTT
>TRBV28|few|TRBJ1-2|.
CASSFGGRGYGYTF
TGTGCCAGCAGTTTCGGGGGCAGGGGCTATGGCTACACCTTC
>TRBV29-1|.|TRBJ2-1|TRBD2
CSVHSGLAGEEQFF
TGCAGCGTCCACTCCGGACTAGCGGGAGAGGAGCAGTTCTTC
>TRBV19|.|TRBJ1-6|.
CATSGTRRSPLHF
TGTGCCACCTCCGGGACAAGGCGATCACCCCTCCACTTT
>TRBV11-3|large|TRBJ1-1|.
CASSLGTANTEAFF
TGTGCCAGCAGCCTCGGGACGGCGAACACTGAAGCTTTCTTT
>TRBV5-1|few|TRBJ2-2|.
CASSLSSGWAGELFF
TGCGCCAGCAGCTTATCGTCAGGGTGGGCCGGGGAGCTGTTTTTT
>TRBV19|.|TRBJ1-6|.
CASSIDQWTPGYSPLHF
TGTGCCAGTAGTATAGATCAATGGACTCCGGGGTACTCACCCCTCCACTTT
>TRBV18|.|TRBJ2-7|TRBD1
CATSPDRGSYEQYF
TGTGCCACCTCACCGGACAGGGGGTCTTACGAGCAGTACTTC
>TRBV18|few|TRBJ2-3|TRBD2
CASSPRTSGGWDTQYF
TGTGCCAGCTCACCGAGAACTAGCGGAGGATGGGATACGCAGTATTTT
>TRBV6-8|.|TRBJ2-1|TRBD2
CASSYSGLAGGHYLQGQFF
TGTGCCAGCAGTTACTCGGGGCTAGCGGGAGGGCACTACCTACAGGGGCAGTTCTTC
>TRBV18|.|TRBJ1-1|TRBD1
CASSPSRTGAEAFF
TGTGCCAGCTCACCAAGCCGGACAGGGGCTGAAGCTTTCTTT
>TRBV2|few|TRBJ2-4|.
CASSGGGWAKNIQYF
TGTGCCAGCAGTGGTGGAGGGTGGGCCAAAAACATTCAGTACTTC
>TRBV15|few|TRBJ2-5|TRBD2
CATSRPLAGVWETQYF
TGTGCCACCAGCAGACCGCTAGCGGGAGTTTGGGAGACCCAGTACTTC
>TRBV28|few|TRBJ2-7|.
CASSLQSGVNEQYF
TGTGCCAGCAGTTTACAGTCAGGGGTCAACGAGCAGTACTTC
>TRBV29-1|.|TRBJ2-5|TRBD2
CSVETSGRGTQYF
TGCAGCGTTGAAACTAGCGGCCGGGGGACCCAGTACTTC
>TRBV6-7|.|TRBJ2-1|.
CATTRVNEQFF
TGTGCCACGACTAGAGTCAATGAGCAGTTCTTC
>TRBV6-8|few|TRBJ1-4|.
CASTPGKGRKLFF
TGTGCCAGCACCCCGGGCAAGGGCAGGAAACTGTTTTTT
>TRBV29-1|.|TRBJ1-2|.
CSVARMRAHGYTF
TGCAGCGTTGCCCGGATGAGGGCGCATGGCTACACCTTC
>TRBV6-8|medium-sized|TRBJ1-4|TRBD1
CASSSGTGWNEKLFF
TGTGCCAGCAGCTCCGGGACAGGATGGAATGAAAAACTGTTTTTT
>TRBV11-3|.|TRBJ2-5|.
CASSQGGGRGIGETQYF
TGTGCCAGCAGCCAAGGAGGGGGTCGCGGGATAGGCGAGACCCAGTACTTC
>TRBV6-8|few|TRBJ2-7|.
CASSAGTSLSYEQYF
TGTGCCAGCAGTGCCGGGACTTCCCTCTCCTACGAGCAGTACTTC
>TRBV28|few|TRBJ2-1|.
CASSLIRRNEQFF
TGTGCCAGCAGTTTGATTCGGAGGAATGAGCAGTTCTTC
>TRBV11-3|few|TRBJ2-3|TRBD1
CASSLRDRVYTDTQYF
TGTGCCAGCAGCCTCCGAGACAGGGTTTATACAGATACGCAGTATTTT
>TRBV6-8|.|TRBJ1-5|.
CASSQGGSISNQPQHF
TGTGCCAGCAGCCAAGGGGGGAGTATCAGCAATCAGCCCCAGCATTTT